A selection of T cell receptor beta chains follows, all from one sample in a study of blood T cell repertoires in COVID-19. Produced via immunoSEQ multiplex PCR; TCRdb's table is partial and in-frame only. This table has roughly 30,000 clones, around 88% appearing once. Sequencing was done on a sample of peripheral blood. These receptors were collected from a human donor in a cohort sampled during active COVID-19. Each CDR3 is given with its conserved first and last residue. The D gene is left open where the match is weak. The listing skips clone size in some rows; elsewhere it reads once, few, many or a size class.

d_call j_call clone_size v_call cdr3_aa cdr3_nt
TRBD1 TRBJ1-3 - TRBV11-2 CASSLAGGHSRPSGNTIYF TGTGCCAGCAGCTTAGCAGGGGGACACTCCCGCCCCTCTGGAAACACCATATATTTT
- TRBJ2-2 - TRBV7-6 CASSAKAGELFF TGTGCCAGCTCCGCGAAAGCCGGGGAGCTGTTTTTT
TRBD2 TRBJ2-3 - TRBV7-7 CASSPRLAGTSTDTQYF TGTGCCAGCAGCCCCAGACTAGCGGGCACTAGCACAGATACGCAGTATTTT
- TRBJ1-6 once TRBV28 CASSSPLGQRESPLHF TGTGCCAGCAGTTCCCCCCTCGGACAAAGGGAATCACCCCTCCACTTT
TRBD1 TRBJ2-7 - TRBV7-9 CASSARDRVAYEQYF TGTGCCAGCAGCGCACGGGACAGGGTTGCCTACGAGCAGTACTTC
- TRBJ2-3 - TRBV7-2 CASTLGAPPEDTQYF TGTGCCAGCACTTTAGGGGCGCCTCCCGAGGATACGCAGTATTTT
- TRBJ2-1 few TRBV3-1/TRBV3-2 CASSPQGTYNEQFF TGTGCCAGCAGTCCCCAGGGGACGTACAATGAGCAGTTCTTC
TRBD2 TRBJ2-7 once TRBV19 CASSNGNSGAYEQYF TGTGCCAGTAGTAACGGGAATAGCGGGGCCTACGAGCAGTACTTC
- TRBJ2-1 - TRBV28 CASSSNGEAYNEQFF TGTGCCAGCAGTTCAAACGGGGAGGCCTACAATGAGCAGTTCTTC
TRBD1 TRBJ2-3 - TRBV5-4 CASSLALTGGDTQYF TGTGCCAGCAGCTTGGCTTTGACAGGGGGCGATACGCAGTATTTT
TRBD2 TRBJ2-1 - TRBV5-1 CASSFTGTTYNEQFF TGCGCCAGCAGCTTCACCGGGACTACCTACAATGAGCAGTTCTTC
- TRBJ2-1 - TRBV5-1 CASSFQGGPHNEQFF TGCGCCAGCAGCTTCCAGGGCGGTCCCCACAATGAGCAGTTCTTC
- TRBJ2-1 - TRBV5-1 CASSRTSTSYNEQFF TGCGCCAGCAGCCGCACTAGCACATCCTACAATGAGCAGTTCTTC
TRBD1 TRBJ1-2 - TRBV4-3 CASSQDLGTDLGYGYTF TGCGCCAGCAGCCAAGATTTGGGGACAGATCTCGGCTATGGCTACACCTTC
- TRBJ1-2 once TRBV11-1 CASRPRGGEDYGYTF TGTGCCAGCAGGCCACGGGGGGGCGAGGACTATGGCTACACCTTC
- TRBJ2-7 - TRBV6-5 CASRATGAYEQYF TGTGCCAGCAGGGCGACAGGAGCCTACGAGCAGTACTTC
- TRBJ2-1 - TRBV2 CASSGVGAYNEQFF TGTGCCAGCAGTGGGGTAGGAGCCTACAATGAGCAGTTCTTC
TRBD1 TRBJ1-1 - TRBV4-1 CASSQDTWDRGWTEAFF TGCGCCAGCAGCCAAGATACCTGGGACAGGGGGTGGACTGAAGCTTTCTTT
TRBD1 TRBJ1-2 - TRBV2 CASSPRERTGGHGYTF TGTGCCAGCAGCCCCCGAGAGAGGACAGGGGGACATGGCTACACCTTC
- TRBJ1-5 once TRBV6-6 CASSPPGGWDQPQHF TGTGCCAGCAGCCCCCCGGGTGGGTGGGATCAGCCCCAGCATTTT
- TRBJ2-2 once TRBV19 CATRQAGTSNTGELFF TGTGCCACACGCCAAGCCGGGACATCGAACACCGGGGAGCTGTTTTTT
TRBD1 TRBJ2-7 - TRBV11-3 CASSSDRGTHEQYF TGTGCCAGCAGCTCGGACAGGGGAACGCACGAGCAGTACTTC
- TRBJ1-2 - TRBV18 CASTFAADYGYTF TGTGCCAGCACCTTCGCAGCGGATTATGGCTACACCTTC
- TRBJ1-1 few TRBV11-2 CASSLGGPRTEAFF TGTGCCAGCAGCTTAGGGGGGCCGAGGACTGAAGCTTTCTTT
TRBD2 TRBJ2-5 - TRBV9 CASSVGVSGGQETQYF TGTGCCAGCAGCGTAGGTGTTAGCGGGGGCCAAGAGACCCAGTACTTC
- TRBJ2-7 - TRBV7-9 CASSLSTGSYEQYF TGTGCCAGCAGCCTCTCAACAGGGTCCTACGAGCAGTACTTC
- TRBJ2-1 - TRBV5-1 CASSLVQAVNEQFF TGCGCCAGCAGCTTGGTACAGGCCGTCAATGAGCAGTTCTTC
TRBD2 TRBJ2-1 once TRBV18 CASSPGLADSYNEQFF TGTGCCAGCTCTCCCGGACTAGCGGATTCCTACAATGAGCAGTTCTTC
- TRBJ2-5 - TRBV5-4 CASSPDLANQETQYF TGTGCCAGCAGCCCGGATTTAGCGAACCAAGAGACCCAGTACTTC
- TRBJ2-2 once TRBV6-2/TRBV6-3 CASSYSGLHTGELFF TGTGCCAGCAGTTACTCTGGACTACATACCGGGGAGCTGTTTTTT
TRBD1 TRBJ2-7 - TRBV29-1 CSVGGGTGGYEQYF TGCAGCGTGGGCGGAGGGACAGGGGGTTACGAGCAGTACTTC